Detailed here is one T cell receptor (beta chain). The sample originates from a study of shared clonotypes between healthy human individuals. Germline values: CDR1 SEHNR, CDR2 FQNEAQ (reference sequence). The V and J ends lost 3 bases and 0 bases respectively, with 9 bases between them. This CDR3 region has 15 residues. Profiling relied on immunoSEQ multiplex PCR, and the TCRdb table lists in-frame clones only, not all of them. Found here are roughly 2.2 million clones, roughly 93% of them singletons; the top ten hold 0.39%. The V call is TRBV7-9, the J call TRBJ2-1, with a weak D call TRBD2 (6 bases). The source of this sequence is a man between 18 and 29 years old in good health. Some clones in this sample may be carry-over from other donors' samples. The sequencing sample was made of naive CD4+ T cells from PBMCs. Subset noted: CD45RA+ positively selected. The CDR3 region has the DNA TGTGCCAGCAGCTTTTCGCGGGGCTCCTACAATGAGCAGTTCTTC. As protein: CASSFSRGSYNEQFF.